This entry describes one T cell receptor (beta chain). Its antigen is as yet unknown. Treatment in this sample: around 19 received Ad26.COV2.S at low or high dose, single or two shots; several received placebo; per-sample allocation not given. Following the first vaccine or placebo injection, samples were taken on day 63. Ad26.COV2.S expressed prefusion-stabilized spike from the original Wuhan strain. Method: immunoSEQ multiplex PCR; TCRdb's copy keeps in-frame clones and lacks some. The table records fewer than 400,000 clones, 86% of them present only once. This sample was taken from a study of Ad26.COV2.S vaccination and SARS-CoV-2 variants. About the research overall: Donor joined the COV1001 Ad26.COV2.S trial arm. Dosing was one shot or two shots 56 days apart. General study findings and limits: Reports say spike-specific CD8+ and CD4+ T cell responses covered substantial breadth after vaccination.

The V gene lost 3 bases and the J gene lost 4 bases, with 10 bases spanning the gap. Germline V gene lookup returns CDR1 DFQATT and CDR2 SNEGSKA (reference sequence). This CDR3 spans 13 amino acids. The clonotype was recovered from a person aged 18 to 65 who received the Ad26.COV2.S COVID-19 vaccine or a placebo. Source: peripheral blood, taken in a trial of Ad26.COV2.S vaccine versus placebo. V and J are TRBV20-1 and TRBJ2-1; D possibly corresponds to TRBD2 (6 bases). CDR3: CSASGTSYNEQFF. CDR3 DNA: TGCAGTGCTAGTGGGACTTCTTACAATGAGCAGTTCTTC.